This is a list of T cell receptor beta chains from one sample in a study of blood T cell repertoires in COVID-19. Clones were read by immunoSEQ multiplex PCR, and TCRdb kept only the in-frame ones, dropping some. The table shows about 140,000 clones, with 75% to 90% occurring only once. Sequencing input: peripheral blood. Source of these receptors: a human donor in a cohort sampled during active COVID-19. CDR3s include the opening cysteine and the closing phenylalanine or tryptophan. D genes are given only for firm matches. Clone size is stated in some rows and not others, as once, few, many or a class when expanded.

D,size,V,J,DNA,CDR3
NA,NA,TRBV7-2,TRBJ2-2,TGTGCCAGCAGCTTAGGGCGACTGGCTACGGGCGGGGAGCTGTTTTTT,CASSLGRLATGGELFF
TRBD2,NA,TRBV7-2,TRBJ2-3,TGTGCCAGCAGCCAAGACAGCGGGAGGGCCCGCACAGATACGCAGTATTTT,CASSQDSGRARTDTQYF
NA,NA,TRBV4-3,TRBJ1-2,TGCGCCAGCAGCCAATCCGGGGAAGGGGGCTACACCTTC,CASSQSGEGGYTF
TRBD1,NA,TRBV3-1/TRBV3-2,TRBJ2-5,TGTGCCAGCAGCCAGCGGGACAGGGAATTGGAGACCCAGTACTTC,CASSQRDRELETQYF
NA,NA,TRBV6-5,TRBJ2-6,TGTGCCAGCAGTTTCGGGTCCTCTGGGGCCAACGTCCTGACTTTC,CASSFGSSGANVLTF
NA,NA,TRBV4-2,TRBJ2-2,TGTGCCAGCAGCCAAGGGTACGGGAACACCGGGGAGCTGTTTTTT,CASSQGYGNTGELFF
NA,NA,TRBV5-5,TRBJ1-6,TGTGCCAGCAGCTTCACCGGGAGGCATTCACCCCTCCACTTT,CASSFTGRHSPLHF
NA,NA,TRBV7-9,TRBJ1-3,TGTGCCAGCAGCCCACAGGAGAGCTCTGGAAACACCATATATTTT,CASSPQESSGNTIYF
TRBD2,NA,TRBV5-8,TRBJ2-1,TGTGCCAGCAGCTTCCGAGCGGGGGGGCTGGATGAGCAGTTCTTC,CASSFRAGGLDEQFF
TRBD1,NA,TRBV15,TRBJ1-5,TGTGCCACCAGCAGAGATTCCAGGGGGAATCAGCCCCAGCATTTT,CATSRDSRGNQPQHF
TRBD2,NA,TRBV7-2,TRBJ2-2,TGTGCCAGCAGCCTCGAAGGGACTAGCGGCACCGGGGAGCTGTTTTTT,CASSLEGTSGTGELFF
NA,NA,TRBV6-5,TRBJ1-2,TGTGCCACCGGCAGTGTCGGGACACCATATGGCTACACCTTC,CATGSVGTPYGYTF
NA,NA,TRBV29-1,TRBJ1-2,TGCAGCGTTGAAGAACAGAACTATGGCTACACCTTC,CSVEEQNYGYTF
NA,NA,TRBV2,TRBJ2-7,TGTGCCAGCAGTGCGGGGATCGGCTCCTACGAGCAGTACTTC,CASSAGIGSYEQYF
NA,NA,TRBV14,TRBJ1-1,TGTGCCAGCAGCCCGCGGGCCCTGAACACTGAAGCTTTCTTT,CASSPRALNTEAFF
TRBD1,NA,TRBV5-1,TRBJ1-1,TGCGCCAGCAGCTCAAGACAGGGGACTGAAGCTTTCTTT,CASSSRQGTEAFF
NA,NA,TRBV19,TRBJ1-1,TGTGCCAGTAGTTTTCGGGGAATCGGGACTGAAGCTTTCTTT,CASSFRGIGTEAFF
NA,NA,TRBV7-6,TRBJ1-5,TGTGCCAGCAGCTTAGGAGTTAATCAGCCCCAGCATTTT,CASSLGVNQPQHF
NA,NA,TRBV9,TRBJ2-6,TGTGCCAGCAGCGTAGGGGTGGGAGTTGGTTCTGTCCTGACTTTC,CASSVGVGVGSVLTF
TRBD1,few,TRBV6-6,TRBJ1-5,TGTGCCAGCAGTACAGGGGGCATTAGCAATCAGCCCCAGCATTTT,CASSTGGISNQPQHF
TRBD1,few,TRBV7-6,TRBJ2-1,TGTGCCAGCAGCTATAGACAGGGTTATAACAATGAGCAGTTCTTC,CASSYRQGYNNEQFF
NA,NA,TRBV3-1/TRBV3-2,TRBJ1-5,TGTGCCAGCAGCCAATTAAATCAGCCCCAGCATTTT,CASSQLNQPQHF
TRBD1,NA,TRBV24-1,TRBJ1-5,TGTGCCACCAGTGACAACACACAGGGGGGAAGCGGCAATCAGCCCCAGCATTTT,CATSDNTQGGSGNQPQHF
NA,NA,TRBV29-1,TRBJ2-3,TGCAGCTCGGGGGCGGGACTCACAGATACGCAGTATTTT,CSSGAGLTDTQYF
NA,few,TRBV28,TRBJ1-1,TGTGCCAGCATGGTCCGGGCTGAAGCTTTCTTT,CASMVRAEAFF
NA,NA,TRBV21-1,TRBJ1-4,TGTGCCAGCAGCAAAGGCGGCGAGGAAAAACTGTTTTTT,CASSKGGEEKLFF
NA,NA,TRBV7-2,TRBJ2-5,TGTGCCAGCAGCTTATCTTCAAGCTTTGGGACCCAGTACTTC,CASSLSSSFGTQYF
NA,NA,TRBV24-1,TRBJ1-5,TGTGCCACCAGTGATTCATCCCAGCCCCAGCATTTT,CATSDSSQPQHF
TRBD2,NA,TRBV9,TRBJ2-1,TGTGCCAGCAGCGTATTCACTAGCGGGATAGGAGACAATGAGCAGTTCTTC,CASSVFTSGIGDNEQFF
NA,NA,TRBV6-5,TRBJ1-4,TGTGCCAGCAGTAGGGACTCCGGAGCCGCAGGGAAACTGTTTTTT,CASSRDSGAAGKLFF
NA,once,TRBV5-6,TRBJ1-2,TGTGCCAGCAGCGTAACGACAGACTATGGCTACACCTTC,CASSVTTDYGYTF
NA,NA,TRBV2,TRBJ2-3,TGTGCCAGCACCGCGGAGCGGACCTACACAGATACGCAGTATTTT,CASTAERTYTDTQYF
TRBD1,few,TRBV27,TRBJ2-2,TGTGCCAGCAGAAAGGGACAGGGGACATACACCGGGGAGCTGTTTTTT,CASRKGQGTYTGELFF
TRBD2,once,TRBV5-4,TRBJ2-2,TGTGCCAGCAGCTTGGGCCGACTAGCTGGGGCCGGGGAGCTGTTTTTT,CASSLGRLAGAGELFF
TRBD1,NA,TRBV12-5,TRBJ2-2,TGTGCTAGTGGTTCCCTCCGGGACAGGGGCGCCGGGGAGCTGTTTTTT,CASGSLRDRGAGELFF
NA,NA,TRBV11-2,TRBJ1-6,TGTGCCAGCAGCTTAAACCCCTCGGGGGGGTGGCCCCTCCACTTT,CASSLNPSGGWPLHF
NA,NA,TRBV7-2,TRBJ2-2,TGTGCCAGCAGCGCTGTAGACACCGGGGAGCTGTTTTTT,CASSAVDTGELFF
TRBD1,NA,TRBV30,TRBJ1-6,TGTGCCTGGAGGCCGGACAGGGAAACATTTTCCTCCTATAATTCACCCCTCCACTTT,CAWRPDRETFSSYNSPLHF
NA,NA,TRBV24-1,TRBJ2-1,TGTGCCACCAGTGATGGCAGGGGTCTGGGCAATGAGCAGTTCTTC,CATSDGRGLGNEQFF
TRBD1,NA,TRBV27,TRBJ1-6,TGTGCCAGCAGTCCTCGACAGGGTTATAATTCACCCCTCCACTTT,CASSPRQGYNSPLHF